Below are 8 T cell receptor beta chains sequenced from a single sample in a study of blood T cell repertoires in COVID-19 (TCRdb year 2020). The receptor library was made with the immunoSEQ multiplex PCR assay. Entries here come from immuneACCESS through TCRdb and include only in-frame sequences with V and J called. Some clones fail to appear in such tables; in the studies checked, an unresolved V gene covers under half of the shortfall, and the cause of the remainder is unknown. The sample data list about 59,000 clones, and around 79% of these were observed just once. Of the sample, approximately 3.4% is held by the ten largest clones. Sequenced input: peripheral blood. These receptors originate from a man in his 60s with acute or convalescent COVID-19.

The DNA of the CDR3 is TGTGCCAGCAGCTCAGGGACAGGGGCCTATAGCAATCAGCCCCAGCATTTT. Encoded protein: CASSSGTGAYSNQPQHF. This chain uses TRBV3-1 (or the pseudogene TRBV3-2) with TRBJ1-5; 10 bases map to TRBD1. Germline CDR1 is LGHDT and CDR2 is YNNKEL (reference sequence). With 5 bases clipped from V and 0 bases from J, the junction kept 7 bases outside the gene matches. This CDR3 comprises 17 residues.

The chain employs TRBV6-5 and TRBJ1-3; no definite D call. V dropped 0 bases and J dropped 1 base, with 7 bases sitting between them. The CDR3 length is 15 residues. In germline, CDR1 is MNHEY, CDR2 SVGAGI. The CDR3 here is CASSYSRVSGNTIYF. DNA of the CDR3: TGTGCCAGCAGTTACTCGAGGGTTTCTGGAAACACCATATATTTT.

The CDR3 is CASSFLRGRDEQYF. The CDR3 DNA follows: TGTGCCAGCAGCTTCCTTCGCGGGAGGGACGAGCAGTACTTC. The chain is built from TRBV5-8 and TRBJ2-7, with 9 bases that match TRBD2. Germline V lookup: CDR1 SGHTS, CDR2 YDEGEE. The CDR3 loop spans 14 amino acids. Unmatched junction bases numbered 5, after V lost 2 bases and J lost 5 bases.

The rearrangement uses TRBV18 and TRBJ2-2; 7 positions agree with TRBD1. Germline V lookup: CDR1 KGHSH, CDR2 LQKENI. The CDR3 loop spans 15 amino acids. J gave up 3 bases and V 3 bases, and 4 bases lay outside the gene matches. Here the CDR3 reads CASSPRQGDTGELFF. CDR3 nucleotide sequence: TGTGCCAGCTCACCGAGACAGGGAGACACCGGGGAGCTGTTTTTT.

The chain has TRBV29-1 and TRBJ2-2; 7 bases map to TRBD2. CDR1 and CDR2 (germline): SQVTM, ANQGSEA. Trimming removed 6 bases from V and 1 base from J; junction bases left unmatched: 5. The CDR3 spans 14 residues. CDR3 nucleotides: TGCAGCGTGAGACGCGGGAGGAACACCGGGGAGCTGTTTTTT. Its protein is CSVRRGRNTGELFF.

The chain is built from TRBV20-1 and TRBJ2-6; no firm D call. In germline, CDR1 is DFQATT, CDR2 SNEGSKA (reference sequence). Trimming shortened V by 3 bases and J by 0 bases, and 9 bases separated the two germline ends. The length of the CDR3 is 15 residues. CDR3: CSASPLYSGANVLTF. The DNA for the CDR3 is TGCAGTGCTAGTCCTCTTTACTCTGGGGCCAACGTCCTGACTTTC.

This rearrangement joins TRBV3-1 (or the pseudogene TRBV3-2) to TRBJ2-7, with 11 bases that match TRBD2. V was clipped by 2 bases and J by 5 bases; unmatched bases: 17. The CDR3 length is 19 residues. The V gene's germline CDR1 is LGHDT and CDR2 YNNKEL (reference sequence). In DNA form, the CDR3 reads TGTGCCAGCAGCCAACGGGGGTATGTAGCGGGAGGGCCCAGGGACGAGCAGTACTTC. It yields the protein CASSQRGYVAGGPRDEQYF.

V and J are TRBV27 and TRBJ2-1; D remains ambiguous. Trimming stripped 2 bases from V and 8 bases from J, with 19 bases between. The germline CDR1 and CDR2 sequences are MNHEY and SMNVEV (reference sequence). The CDR3 extends over 16 amino acids. Here the CDR3 reads CASSLGWAVKLHEQFF. The CDR3 coding sequence is TGTGCCAGCAGTTTAGGGTGGGCAGTGAAACTCCATGAGCAGTTCTTC.